The 13 T cell receptor beta chains presented below share a single source sample, sequenced in a study of memory CD8 T cells in hepatitis C reinfection (dated by TCRdb to about 2017). Library generation was performed with the immunoSEQ multiplex PCR assay. In TCRdb, the immuneACCESS table is reduced to in-frame sequences with V and J assigned. These tables do not hold every clone; where another copy was compared, an unresolved V gene accounts for under half, and the others remain unexplained. The sample has approximately 50,000 clones on record, approximately 89% of them singletons. The ten top clones hold less than 1.2% of the sample. Sample time point, as interpreted from the label and publication: pre-reinfection, 55 to 20 weeks before reinfection detection. TCR sequencing was performed on the sorted cells directly ex vivo, without any in vitro expansion beforehand. The material sequenced was naive CD8+ T cells sorted from blood. The sample's cell subset or site label is to be understood as: total naive CD8+CD45RO- T cells. The receptors derive from a man between 18 and 29 years old with hepatitis C virus infection.

The chain joins TRBV5-4 to TRBJ2-5, with 12 bases fitting TRBD2. V was clipped by 4 bases and J by 4 bases; unmatched bases: 8. The CDR3 is 16 residues long. Germline V CDR1 and CDR2: SGHNT, YYREEE (reference sequence). The CDR3 here is CASSAGLAGLGETQYF. The CDR3 DNA follows: TGTGCCAGCAGCGCCGGACTAGCGGGGCTCGGAGAGACCCAGTACTTC.

The chain carries TRBV2 and TRBJ2-5; 11 bases are a match to TRBD2. Looked up from germline, CDR1 is SNHLY and CDR2 is FYNNEI. This CDR3 spans 16 amino acids. The V segment lost 6 bases and the J segment 5 bases; nucleotides outside the gene matches: 11. CDR3 amino acids: CASRRTSGSGWETQYF. The CDR3 DNA follows: TGTGCCAGCAGAAGGACTAGCGGGTCGGGTTGGGAGACCCAGTACTTC.

The chain links TRBV5-6 to TRBJ1-5; no reliable D call. V gave up 4 bases and J gave up 0 bases, with 20 bases separating them. This CDR3 is built from 18 residues. Germline loops: CDR1 SGHDT, CDR2 YYEEEE. The chain's CDR3 is CASSLSGLLAYSNQPQHF. The DNA of the CDR3 is TGTGCCAGCAGCCTCTCAGGACTCTTGGCGTATAGCAATCAGCCCCAGCATTTT.

The chain joins TRBV11-2 to TRBJ2-7; D possibly corresponds to TRBD1 (6 bases). Trimming pared 1 base from V and 2 bases from J, leaving 9 bases between. This CDR3 contains 14 residues. Germline V lookup: CDR1 SGHAT, CDR2 FQNNGV. CDR3 in DNA: TGTGCCAGCAGCTTAGGGCCAGGGGCCTACGAGCAGTACTTC. Its translation is CASSLGPGAYEQYF.

The CDR3 loop is CASSLAGASGGSYNEQFF. CDR3 nucleotides: TGTGCCAGCAGCTTAGCCGGGGCTAGCGGGGGGTCCTACAATGAGCAGTTCTTC. V gene TRBV11-3 combines with J gene TRBJ2-1, with 11 bases matching TRBD2. There are 18 residues in the CDR3. Germline trimming cut 1 base from V and 1 base from J; bases unmatched to any gene: 6. Per germline, CDR1 SGHNT and CDR2 YENEEA.

This sequence joins TRBV29-1 and TRBJ2-2; 7 bases fit TRBD1. The V and J ends lost 0 bases and 5 bases, in that order; junction bases with no gene match: 6. Germline V gene data show CDR1 as SQVTM and CDR2 as ANQGSEA. This CDR3 contains 15 residues. As DNA, the CDR3 is TGCAGCGTTGAAGATCGAGCAGGGGGAACCGGGGAGCTGTTTTTT. This gives the protein CSVEDRAGGTGELFF.

This clone was observed a few times. The rearrangement joins TRBV6-5 to TRBJ1-1; 7 bases agree with TRBD1. The CDR3 covers 13 residues. In germline, CDR1 is MNHEY, CDR2 SVGAGI. J lost 5 bases, V lost 2 bases, and 2 bases had no gene match. CDR3 protein: CASSYGRGTEAFF. In DNA, the CDR3 is TGTGCCAGCAGTTACGGCAGGGGGACTGAAGCTTTCTTT.

The chain couples TRBV9 to TRBJ2-1; D is unclear. This CDR3 region has 14 residues. Looked up from germline, CDR1 is SGDLS and CDR2 is YYNGEE. V gave up 7 bases and J gave up 0 bases, with 11 bases separating them. The CDR3 nucleotides read TGTGCCAGCTCTAAGCTCCTCTCCTACAATGAGCAGTTCTTC. Encoded protein: CASSKLLSYNEQFF.

The chain joins TRBV5-4 to TRBJ2-5; 7 bases line up with TRBD1. Trimming at V came to 2 bases and at J to 6 bases, leaving 7 bases not matched to a gene. CDR3 length: 14 residues. Germline CDR1 reads SGHNT; CDR2 reads YYREEE (reference sequence). The CDR3 is CASSFGDSQKTQYF. The CDR3 DNA sequence: TGTGCCAGCAGCTTTGGGGACAGCCAGAAGACCCAGTACTTC.

CDR3 DNA: TGTGCCAGTAGCGCCGGGACTAGCTCTCAGGAGCAGTTCTTC. Translation gives CASSAGTSSQEQFF. The chain employs TRBV19 and TRBJ2-1; 9 bases agree with TRBD2. Germline V CDR1 and CDR2: LNHDA, SQIVND (reference sequence). The CDR3 has 14 residues. Losses at the gene ends were 6 bases for V and 10 bases for J; bases not matched to a gene: 10.

This clone has more than one count but fewer than ten. The genes are TRBV27 and TRBJ1-1; perhaps TRBD1 as D (5 bases). Deletions cut 6 bases from V and 1 base from J, with 9 bases between. The length of the CDR3 is 13 residues. Germline lookup yields CDR1 MNHEY and CDR2 SMNVEV (reference sequence). CDR3 in amino acids: CASRIGANTEAFF. The CDR3 region has the DNA TGTGCCAGCAGAATAGGGGCGAACACTGAAGCTTTCTTT.

The rearrangement joins TRBV6-5 to TRBJ1-3; a possible D gene is TRBD1 (5 bases). Trimming left V 8 bases short and J 4 bases short, with 15 bases between. CDR3 length: 14 amino acids. From germline, CDR1 is MNHEY and CDR2 SVGAGI. CDR3 region: CASGGANSGNTIYF. DNA for the CDR3: TGTGCCAGCGGAGGGGCGAACTCGGGAAACACCATATATTTT.

This clone showed up just once. The chain is built from TRBV19 and TRBJ2-7; 7 bases agree with TRBD1. CDR1 is LNHDA and CDR2 is SQIVND in the germline V gene (reference sequence). The CDR3 is made up of 14 amino acids. The V gene end was trimmed by 6 bases and the J gene end by 2 bases; junction bases not matched to a gene: 7. The CDR3 here is CASRLRDSTYEQYF. The CDR3 DNA reads as TGTGCCAGTAGACTCCGGGACAGCACCTACGAGCAGTACTTC.